This T cell receptor (beta chain) appears in the sequencing data of a study of CD8 T cells in Susac syndrome. Study-level points and caveats: The study admitted that it had a relatively small number of individuals in its TCR sequencing and HLA analysis.

RNA totalling 0.5 to 1 ug underwent reverse transcription with random hexamers. An immunoSEQ multiplex PCR amplified TCR beta CDR3 over 54 Vbeta and 13 Jbeta. TCRdb redid the calling of the immunoSEQ multiplex PCR reads with MiXCR, one entry per CDR3 protein. The data contain 210,000 or so distinct CDR3 sequences, about 90% of them singletons. Turning to this clonotype: Its target is unknown.

The sequenced target, TCR beta, came from blood CD8+ and CD4+ T cells. The multiple sclerosis controls comprised treatment-naive patients whose relapsing-remitting disease was stable or active. V gave up 2 bases and J gave up 2 bases, with 18 bases separating them. CDR1 and CDR2 (germline): MNHEY, SVGAGI. The CDR3 is made up of 17 amino acids. The receptor comes from a human donor with multiple sclerosis. The source material was CD8+ T cells from PBMCs. The chain is built from TRBV6-5 and TRBJ1-2, with D tentatively TRBD1 (5 bases). This CDR3 reads CASSYGANPDKNYGYTF. CDR3 bases: TGTGCCAGCAGTTACGGGGCCAACCCGGACAAGAACTATGGCTACACCTTC.